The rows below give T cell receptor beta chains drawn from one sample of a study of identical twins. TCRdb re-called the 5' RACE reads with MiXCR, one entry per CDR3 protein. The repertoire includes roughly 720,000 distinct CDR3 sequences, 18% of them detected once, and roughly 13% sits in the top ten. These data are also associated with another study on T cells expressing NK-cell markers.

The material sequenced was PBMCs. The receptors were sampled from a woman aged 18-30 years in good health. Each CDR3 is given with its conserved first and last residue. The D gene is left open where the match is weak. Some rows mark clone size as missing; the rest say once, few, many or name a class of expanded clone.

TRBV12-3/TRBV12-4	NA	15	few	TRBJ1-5	CASSPQDTSYQPQHF	TGTGCCAGCAGTCCTCAAGACACGTCCTATCAGCCCCAGCATTTT
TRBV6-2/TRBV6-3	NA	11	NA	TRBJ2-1	CASSGVGEQFF	TGTGCCAGCAGCGGGGTTGGGGAGCAGTTCTTC
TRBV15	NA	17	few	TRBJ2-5	CATSSSILERAQETQYF	TGTGCCACCAGCAGTTCCATCCTGGAGAGGGCTCAAGAGACCCAGTACTTC
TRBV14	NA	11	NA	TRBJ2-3	CASSKRYTQYF	TGTGCCAGCAGCAAGCGTTATACGCAGTATTTT
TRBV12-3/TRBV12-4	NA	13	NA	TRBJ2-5	CASRRDWQETQYF	TGTGCCAGCAGACGGGACTGGCAAGAGACCCAGTACTTC
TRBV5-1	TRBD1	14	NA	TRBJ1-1	CASSPRQGWAEAFF	TGCGCCAGCAGCCCGAGACAGGGGTGGGCTGAAGCTTTCTTT
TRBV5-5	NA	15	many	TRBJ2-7	CASSLDVGPTYEQYF	TGTGCCAGCAGCTTGGACGTAGGACCCACCTACGAGCAGTACTTC
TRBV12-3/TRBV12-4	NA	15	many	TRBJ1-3	CASSFPIAGGNTIYF	TGTGCCAGCAGTTTCCCGATCGCGGGTGGAAACACCATATATTTT
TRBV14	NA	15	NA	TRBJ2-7	CASSPLGADRYEQYF	TGTGCCAGCAGCCCATTAGGGGCGGACCGTTATGAGCAGTACTTC
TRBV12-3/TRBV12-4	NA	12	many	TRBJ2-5	CASSPLGETQYF	TGTGCCAGCAGCCCCTTGGGGGAGACCCAGTACTTC
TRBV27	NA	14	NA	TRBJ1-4	CASSLIARGEKLFF	TGTGCCAGCAGTTTAATCGCAAGGGGTGAAAAACTGTTTTTT
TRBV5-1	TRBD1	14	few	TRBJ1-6	CASPGGEGNSPLHF	TGCGCCAGCCCAGGGGGCGAAGGTAATTCACCCCTCCACTTT
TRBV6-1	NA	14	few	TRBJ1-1	CASSRDERNTEAFF	TGTGCCAGCAGTCGGGACGAACGGAACACTGAAGCTTTCTTT
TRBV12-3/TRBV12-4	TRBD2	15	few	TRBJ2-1	CASRQTSGGASEQFF	TGTGCCAGCAGACAAACTAGCGGGGGGGCGAGTGAGCAGTTCTTC
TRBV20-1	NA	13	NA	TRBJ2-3	CSANLSPEDTQYF	TGCAGTGCTAACCTTTCGCCGGAAGATACGCAGTATTTT
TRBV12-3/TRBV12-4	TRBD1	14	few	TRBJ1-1	CASSWTGRDTEAFF	TGTGCCAGCAGTTGGACAGGGAGGGACACTGAAGCTTTCTTT
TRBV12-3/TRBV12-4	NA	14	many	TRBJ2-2	CASRGGIATGELFF	TGTGCCAGCAGAGGGGGGATTGCCACCGGGGAGCTGTTTTTT
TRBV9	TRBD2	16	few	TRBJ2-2	CASSVVSSGRTGELFF	TGTGCCAGCAGCGTAGTTTCTAGCGGGAGGACCGGGGAGCTGTTTTTT
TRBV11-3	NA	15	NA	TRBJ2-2	CASSLGQGLTGELFF	TGTGCCAGCAGCTTAGGCCAGGGGCTCACCGGGGAGCTGTTTTTT
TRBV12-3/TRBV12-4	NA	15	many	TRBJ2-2	CASSLRDTNTGELFF	TGTGCCAGCAGTTTGAGAGACACGAACACCGGGGAGCTGTTTTTT
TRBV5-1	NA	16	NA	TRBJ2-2	CASSLAGPENTGELFF	TGCGCCAGCAGCTTGGCCGGGCCTGAGAACACCGGGGAGCTGTTTTTT
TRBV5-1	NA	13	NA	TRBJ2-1	CASSLEAANEQFF	TGCGCCAGCAGCTTGGAGGCAGCTAATGAGCAGTTCTTC
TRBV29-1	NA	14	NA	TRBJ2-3	CSVDEGGGADTQYF	TGCAGCGTTGACGAAGGAGGGGGCGCAGATACGCAGTATTTT
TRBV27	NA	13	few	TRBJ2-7	CASSPGPRSGQYF	TGTGCCAGCAGTCCTGGGCCGCGGTCGGGGCAGTACTTC
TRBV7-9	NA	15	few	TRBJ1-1	CASSPSFWSHTEAFF	TGTGCCAGCAGCCCTTCTTTCTGGTCCCACACTGAAGCTTTCTTT
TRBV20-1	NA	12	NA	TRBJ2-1	CSASMGDNEQFF	TGCAGTGCCTCGATGGGGGACAATGAGCAGTTCTTC
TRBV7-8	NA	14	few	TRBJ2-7	CASSLVSGRGEQYF	TGTGCCAGCAGCTTAGTCTCTGGCCGCGGTGAGCAGTACTTC
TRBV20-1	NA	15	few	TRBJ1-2	CSARDFKQSFYGYTF	TGCAGTGCTAGAGATTTCAAACAGAGTTTCTATGGCTACACCTTC
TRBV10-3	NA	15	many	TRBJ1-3	CAISESGLSGNTIYF	TGTGCCATCAGTGAGTCGGGTCTCTCTGGAAACACCATATATTTT
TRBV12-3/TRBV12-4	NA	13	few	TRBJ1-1	CASSTLGGGEAFF	TGTGCCAGCAGTACACTGGGGGGCGGTGAAGCTTTCTTT
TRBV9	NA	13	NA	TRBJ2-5	CASSVSQQETQYF	TGTGCCAGCAGCGTCAGTCAACAAGAGACCCAGTACTTC
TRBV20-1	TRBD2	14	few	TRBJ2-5	CSAQTSGSSETQYF	TGCAGTGCTCAGACTAGCGGGAGCAGTGAGACCCAGTACTTC
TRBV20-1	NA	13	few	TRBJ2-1	CSASSGIDNEQFF	TGCAGTGCTAGTTCGGGGATCGACAATGAGCAGTTCTTC
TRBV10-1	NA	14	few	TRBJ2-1	CASSGQARYNEQFF	TGCGCCAGCAGTGGCCAGGCCCGATACAATGAGCAGTTCTTC
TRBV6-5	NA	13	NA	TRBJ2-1	CASSYSLTGEQFF	TGTGCCAGCAGTTACTCGTTAACGGGGGAGCAGTTCTTC
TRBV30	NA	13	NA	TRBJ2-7	CAWSWQTTYEQYF	TGTGCCTGGAGTTGGCAGACCACCTACGAGCAGTACTTC
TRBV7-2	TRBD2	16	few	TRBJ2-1	CASSYRGLAGNNEQFF	TGTGCCAGCAGCTACCGCGGACTAGCGGGGAACAATGAGCAGTTCTTC
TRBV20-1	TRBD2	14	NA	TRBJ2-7	CSASGEGYLYEQYF	TGCAGTGCTAGTGGGGAGGGTTATCTCTACGAGCAGTACTTC
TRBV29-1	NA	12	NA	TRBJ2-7	CSSLGGRYEQYF	TGCAGCTCTTTGGGGGGGCGATACGAGCAGTACTTC
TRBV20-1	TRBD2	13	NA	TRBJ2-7	CSGIFSGRGEQYF	TGCAGTGGGATCTTTAGCGGGAGGGGGGAGCAGTACTTC
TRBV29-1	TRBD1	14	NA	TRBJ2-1	CSGGVTGALHEQFF	TGCAGCGGGGGGGTGACAGGGGCTTTGCATGAGCAGTTCTTC
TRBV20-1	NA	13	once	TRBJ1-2	CSAPIDNSYGYTF	TGCAGTGCCCCGATCGACAACTCCTATGGCTACACCTTC
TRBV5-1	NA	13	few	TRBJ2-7	CASSLAGQYEQYF	TGCGCCAGCAGCTTGGCCGGTCAATACGAGCAGTACTTC
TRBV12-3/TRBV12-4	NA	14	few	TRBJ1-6	CASSLLDTYSPLHF	TGTGCCAGCAGTTTATTGGATACCTATTCACCCCTCCACTTT
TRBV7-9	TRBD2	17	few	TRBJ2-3	CASSLYFRTSGIDTQYF	TGTGCCAGCAGCTTGTATTTCCGGACTAGCGGTATAGATACGCAGTATTTT
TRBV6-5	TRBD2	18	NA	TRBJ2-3	CASSYTVLAGAGRDTQYF	TGTGCCAGCAGTTACACGGTTCTAGCGGGGGCTGGTAGAGATACGCAGTATTTT